The rows below give T cell receptor beta chains drawn from one sample of a study of HIV-infected patients and healthy controls. TCRdb recomputed calls from the 5' RACE reads with MiXCR, one row per CDR3 protein. The sample contains 15,000 to 20,000 distinct CDR3 sequences, 8% to 10% of which appear only once. What was sequenced was blood. Every receptor here comes from an adult in good health. CDR3s include the opening cysteine and the closing phenylalanine or tryptophan. A D gene is named only where the DNA matches it firmly. Size tells how often a clone was seen (once, few, many) or the class of an expanded clone, and some rows leave it out.

d_call: -; v_call: TRBV20-1; j_call: TRBJ2-7; clone_size: many; cdr3_aa: CSAIQGGGSSYEQYF; cdr3_nt: TGCAGTGCTATACAGGGCGGCGGGAGCTCCTACGAGCAGTACTTC
d_call: -; v_call: TRBV5-1; j_call: TRBJ2-2; clone_size: many; cdr3_aa: CASSLQGTRATGELFF; cdr3_nt: TGCGCCAGCAGCTTACAGGGTACAAGAGCCACCGGGGAGCTGTTTTTT
d_call: -; v_call: TRBV7-8; j_call: TRBJ1-1; clone_size: -; cdr3_aa: CASSLVQETEAFF; cdr3_nt: TGTGCCAGCAGCTTAGTACAGGAAACTGAAGCTTTCTTT
d_call: -; v_call: TRBV5-4; j_call: TRBJ2-6; clone_size: few; cdr3_aa: CASSRGGVGANVLTF; cdr3_nt: TGTGCCAGCAGCAGAGGAGGGGTTGGGGCCAACGTCCTGACTTTC
d_call: TRBD2; v_call: TRBV24-1; j_call: TRBJ2-1; clone_size: -; cdr3_aa: CATSDPNLAGESGEQFF; cdr3_nt: TGTGCCACCAGTGATCCCAACCTAGCGGGAGAGTCAGGTGAGCAGTTCTTC
d_call: TRBD2; v_call: TRBV20-1; j_call: TRBJ2-3; clone_size: many; cdr3_aa: CSASLRGGTDTQYF; cdr3_nt: TGCAGTGCTAGTCTGCGCGGGGGGACAGATACGCAGTATTTT
d_call: -; v_call: TRBV6-2/TRBV6-3; j_call: TRBJ1-2; clone_size: many; cdr3_aa: CASSYTREGLFGYGYTF; cdr3_nt: TGTGCCAGCAGTTACACCCGAGAGGGTTTGTTCGGCTATGGCTACACCTTC
d_call: TRBD1; v_call: TRBV2; j_call: TRBJ1-6; clone_size: many; cdr3_aa: CASSRTGVSPLHF; cdr3_nt: TGTGCCAGCAGCCGGACAGGGGTCTCACCCCTCCACTTT
d_call: TRBD2; v_call: TRBV6-5; j_call: TRBJ2-1; clone_size: -; cdr3_aa: CASSYSGGSSYNEQFF; cdr3_nt: TGTGCCAGCAGTTACTCCGGCGGGAGTTCCTACAATGAGCAGTTCTTC
d_call: TRBD1; v_call: TRBV24-1; j_call: TRBJ2-2; clone_size: many; cdr3_aa: CATRGDRNTGELFF; cdr3_nt: TGTGCCACCAGAGGGGACAGGAACACCGGGGAGCTGTTTTTT
d_call: TRBD1; v_call: TRBV7-2; j_call: TRBJ1-5; clone_size: medium-sized; cdr3_aa: CASSFDRVSNQPQHF; cdr3_nt: TGTGCCAGCAGTTTCGACAGGGTTAGCAATCAGCCCCAGCATTTT
d_call: -; v_call: TRBV6-2/TRBV6-3; j_call: TRBJ2-3; clone_size: medium-sized; cdr3_aa: CASRGTTPNTDTQYF; cdr3_nt: TGTGCCAGCAGAGGGACCACCCCAAACACAGATACGCAGTATTTT
d_call: -; v_call: TRBV28; j_call: TRBJ2-2; clone_size: medium-sized; cdr3_aa: CASSLRNTGELFF; cdr3_nt: TGTGCCAGCAGTCTTAGGAACACCGGGGAGCTGTTTTTT
d_call: -; v_call: TRBV12-3/TRBV12-4; j_call: TRBJ1-5; clone_size: -; cdr3_aa: CASSRRGLHQPQHF; cdr3_nt: TGTGCCAGCAGCCGCCGGGGGCTACATCAGCCCCAGCATTTT
d_call: -; v_call: TRBV7-9; j_call: TRBJ1-5; clone_size: medium-sized; cdr3_aa: CASSLGAVNQPQHF; cdr3_nt: TGTGCCAGCAGCTTAGGGGCAGTTAATCAGCCCCAGCATTTT
d_call: -; v_call: TRBV24-1; j_call: TRBJ1-2; clone_size: many; cdr3_aa: CATSDLPAGTHGYTF; cdr3_nt: TGTGCCACCAGTGATTTGCCGGCAGGGACCCATGGCTACACCTTC